This T cell receptor (beta chain) was identified during a study of CD8 T cells in Susac syndrome. An input of roughly 0.5 to 1 ug of RNA was subjected to reverse transcription using random hexamers. TCR beta CDR3 was amplified by immunoSEQ covering 54 Vbeta and 13 Jbeta. A single record per CDR3 protein comes from TCRdb applying MiXCR to the immunoSEQ multiplex PCR reads. The sample has 45,000 to 60,000 distinct CDR3 sequences, almost 95% seen once; the top ten hold roughly 0.45%. With 0 bases removed from V and 10 bases from J, the gap between germline ends came to 9 bases. In germline, CDR1 is MNHEY, CDR2 SVGEGT. CDR3 length: 12 residues. High-throughput TCR beta sequencing covered peripheral CD8+ and CD4+ T cells. Matched for age and sex, the controls were healthy donors. The CD8+ and CD4+ T cells were negatively isolated, with the TEMRA cells enriched by FACS.

The source is a human donor in good health. The chain links TRBV6-2 or TRBV6-3 to TRBJ2-5; no firm D call. The sequenced sample consisted of CD8+ T cells from PBMCs. DNA of the CDR3: TGTGCCAGCAGTTACTCGAGTGGGGACCAGTACTTC. It codes for CASSYSSGDQYF.